This T cell receptor (beta chain) was identified in a study of T cells in localized non-small cell lung cancer. Overall study results and limits: Uninvolved adjacent lung showed peak T cell clonality, exceeding tumor. A median roughly 57 of the top 100 tumor clones appeared in adjacent lung. Only one tumor region went through sequencing, so heterogeneity may still be there.

In this sample, this clone turned up a few times. The target antigen is unknown. Germline CDR1 reads GTSNPN; CDR2 reads SVGIG (reference sequence). This CDR3 region has 16 residues. V was clipped by 0 bases and J by 4 bases; unmatched bases: 10. Profiling relied on immunoSEQ multiplex PCR, and the TCRdb table lists in-frame clones only, not all of them. Counted here are about 3,200 clones, 25% to 30% occurring once; the ten biggest clones make up 16%. The genes are TRBV30 and TRBJ1-1; 8 bases fit TRBD1. This receptor was identified in a man between 40 and 69 years old with stage III lung adenocarcinoma. The source was lung tumor tissue, collected before any cancer treatment. The CDR3 region has the DNA TGTGCCTGGAGTGTACTATTCCGACAGGGGTTCACTGAAGCTTTCTTT. Protein sequence: CAWSVLFRQGFTEAFF.